The next 7 T cell receptor beta chains were all read from a single sample in a study of blood T cell repertoires in COVID-19. The assay was immunoSEQ multiplex PCR, and TCRdb's table has in-frame clones only and misses some. This table has about 200,000 clones, 65% to 85% appearing once. Sequenced input: peripheral blood. The receptors were sampled from a woman between 45 and 60 years old with acute or convalescent COVID-19.

The chain uses TRBV11-2 and TRBJ1-2; TRBD1 agrees at 8 bases. The CDR3 is 15 residues long. Germline V gene data show CDR1 as SGHAT and CDR2 as FQNNGV. The V gene end was trimmed by 6 bases and the J gene end by 4 bases; junction bases not matched to a gene: 10. CDR3 sequence: CASSSGTGFFYGYTF. CDR3 in DNA: TGTGCCAGCAGTTCCGGGACAGGCTTTTTCTATGGCTACACCTTC. The variable domain in full, with the rest retrieved from reference TRBV11-2 and TRBJ1-2, is EAGVAQSPRYKIIEKRQSVAFWCNPISGHATLYWYQQILGQGPKLLIQFQNNGVVDDSQLPKDRFSAERLKGVDSTLKIQPAKLEDSAVYLCASSSGTGFFYGYTFGSGTRLTVV.

The rearrangement joins TRBV10-3 to TRBJ1-2; no reliable D call. From germline, CDR1 is ENHRY and CDR2 SYGVKD. The CDR3 spans 12 residues. V lost 5 bases and J 7 bases, leaving 11 bases between the germline ends. The CDR3 bases are TGTGCCATCAGTTCCGAGGGATCTGGCTACACCTTC. Translated: CAISSEGSGYTF.

The J gene is TRBJ2-7, the V gene TRBV5-1; D possibly corresponds to TRBD1 (6 bases). V gave up 4 bases and J gave up 2 bases, with 13 bases separating them. The CDR3 loop spans 14 amino acids. Germline V CDR1 and CDR2: SGHRS, YFSETQ. The CDR3 sequence: CASSPDSYPYEQYF. The DNA of the CDR3 is TGCGCCAGCAGCCCGGACAGCTACCCCTACGAGCAGTACTTC.

The V and J genes are TRBV5-5 and TRBJ1-5; D possibly corresponds to TRBD1 (5 bases). Trimming pared 3 bases from V and 4 bases from J, leaving 11 bases between. This CDR3 has 14 amino acids. The germline CDR1 and CDR2 sequences are SGHKS and YYEKEE (reference sequence). CDR3 bases: TGTGCCAGCAGCTGGGGGGTGGAAAATCAGCCCCAGCATTTT. Its translation is CASSWGVENQPQHF.

The genes are TRBV2 and TRBJ2-5; D gene unclear. V was trimmed by 1 base and J by 4 bases, leaving 13 bases between them. The germline gives CDR1 SNHLY, CDR2 FYNNEI. The CDR3 is 15 residues long. CDR3 amino acids: CASSEDLTRRETQYF. The CDR3 DNA sequence: TGTGCCAGCAGTGAAGACCTGACACGCCGAGAGACCCAGTACTTC.

This CDR3 is CSASTGPNSPLHF. The CDR3 nucleotides read TGCAGTGCTAGTACAGGGCCAAATTCACCCCTCCACTTT. The chain has TRBV20-1 and TRBJ1-6; possibly TRBD1 for D (6 bases). The CDR3 extends over 13 amino acids. V was shortened by 3 bases and J by 7 bases, with 10 bases between the two germline ends. CDR1 DFQATT and CDR2 SNEGSKA come from the germline V gene (reference sequence).

CDR3 sequence: CASSWDYTDTQYF. CDR3 in DNA: TGCGCCAGCAGCTGGGACTACACAGATACGCAGTATTTT. V is TRBV5-1 and J is TRBJ2-3; TRBD2 aligns across 7 bases. Germline V gene sequence: CDR1 SGHRS, CDR2 YFSETQ. V was pared by 3 bases and J by 2 bases, with 0 bases of the junction left unmatched. CDR3 length equals 13 residues.